This T cell receptor (beta chain) was documented in a study of cytomegalovirus exposure and HLA in healthy donors. Study results and limitations: Among the CMV-associated chains, a few were confirmed in vitro as specific for CMV antigens.

Between the trimmed V and J ends, which lost 4 bases and 0 bases, there was a span of 10 bases. Looked up from germline, CDR1 is SNHLY and CDR2 is FYNNEI. The CDR3 is 15 residues long. A note on this clone: Its antigen is unidentified.

Amplification used 60 Vbeta primers and 13 Jbeta primers. The data were produced by immunoSEQ multiplex PCR, yet TCRdb's version contains in-frame clones alone and is incomplete. This table holds about 130,000 clones, less than 85% found once. V gene TRBV2 combines with J gene TRBJ1-3; D gene unclear. This sequence originates from a man aged 40-55 years in good health and CMV-seronegative. The source material was PBMCs. The CDR3 nucleotides read TGTGCCAGCAGTGTCGGCAGACTCTCTGGAAACACCATATATTTT. Translated: CASSVGRLSGNTIYF.